Described below is a single T cell receptor beta chain sequence and its context. It has no known antigen specificity. No qualities accompany the bases; no much larger clone lies one base away. The data stem from a study of OX40 agonist ivuxolimab in advanced cancers. Regarding the study in general: Ivuxolimab was an agonistic, fully human IgG2 monoclonal antibody directed against OX40 (CD134), a costimulatory receptor. Intravenous ivuxolimab was administered to patients every 2 weeks at six dose levels: 0.01, 0.1, 0.3, 1.5, 3 and 10 mg/kg. Of the roughly 51 patients in dose escalation, 19 had hepatocellular carcinoma, approximately 15 had melanoma, 9 had renal cell carcinoma and 9 had head and neck cancer. A male proportion of roughly 80% and a mean age of 60 years, ranging from 23 to 79, were recorded for the dose-escalation cohort. Patients were allowed to have had prior anti-PD-1, anti-PD-L1 or anti-CTLA-4 therapy, and less than 45% of the dose-escalation patients had previously received checkpoint inhibitors. Partial responses occurred in three dose-escalation patients: two with cutaneous melanoma and one with hepatocellular carcinoma. The point of sequencing TCRbeta in the periphery was to test whether ivuxolimab changed TCR sequence diversity and drove clonal T-cell expansion. The paper covers the monotherapy dose-escalation part of the phase I ivuxolimab trial, which included N ≈ 57 patients.

The trial excluded patients who had a history of autoimmune disease or who were on systemic immunosuppression. Peripheral blood for TCR sequencing was collected from all dose cohorts at baseline, on cycle 4 day 1, and on cycle 7 day 1. The samples were drawn from a first-in-human, open-label, multicenter phase I dose-escalation trial of ivuxolimab. The trial enrolled adults with locally advanced or metastatic head and neck squamous cell, hepatocellular, melanoma or renal cell carcinoma. Before TCR sequencing, CD4+ and CD8+ T cells were separately sorted from peripheral blood. Trimming removed 4 bases from V and 6 bases from J, leaving 15 bases between the germline ends. CDR1 MNHEY and CDR2 SMNVEV were looked up in the germline V gene (reference sequence). Reading from cysteine to phenylalanine, the CDR3 counts 14 amino acids. Just the 42-base CDR3 DNA is kept, in frame starting at base 1. Genomic DNA was isolated from the sorted cells so that the TCRbeta CDR3 region could be sequenced. The immunoSEQ Assay was used to sequence the TCRbeta CDR3 regions. TCRdb re-hosts the immuneACCESS table, in-frame sequences only. Its copies lack some clones; in the studies checked, an unresolved V gene accounts for under half of them, and the cause for the rest is not known. In this sample the table shows around 37,000 clones, approximately 80% of which occur a single time. Jointly, the top ten make up around 20% of the sample.

Study-wide conclusions, independent of this receptor: Low levels of normalized T-cell clonal expansion were also seen in some patients who did not respond. Partial responders in the 0.1-3.0 mg/kg groups had among the lowest normalized peripheral clonal expansion, especially among CD8+ T cells. The antigen specificity of the clonally expanded peripheral T cells was not determined. After ivuxolimab, CD8+ T cells had more expanded clones than CD4+ T cells on average. At doses of 0.1 to 3.0 mg/kg, clonal expansion of both CD4+ and CD8+ blood T cells was observed from baseline to week 6.

The input for sequencing was CD4+ or CD8+ T cells sorted from blood, taken in a trial of the OX40 agonist ivuxolimab. This chain joins TRBV27 to TRBJ1-2; 6 matching bases give a weak D call of TRBD1. The sequence was obtained from an adult with an advanced solid tumor such as melanoma, head and neck, liver or kidney cancer. The CDR3 has the sequence CASSSNDRLHGYTF. The bases are TGTGCCAGCAGTTCGAACGACAGGCTGCATGGCTACACCTTC.